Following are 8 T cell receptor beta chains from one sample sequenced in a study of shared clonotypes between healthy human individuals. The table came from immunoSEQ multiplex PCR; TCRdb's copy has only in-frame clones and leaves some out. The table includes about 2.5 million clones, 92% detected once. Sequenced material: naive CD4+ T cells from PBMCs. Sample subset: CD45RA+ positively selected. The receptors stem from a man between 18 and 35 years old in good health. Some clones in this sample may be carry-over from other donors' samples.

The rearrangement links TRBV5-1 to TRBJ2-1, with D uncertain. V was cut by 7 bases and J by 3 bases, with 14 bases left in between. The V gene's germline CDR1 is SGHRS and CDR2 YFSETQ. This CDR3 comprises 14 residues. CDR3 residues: CASSSGSIYNEQFF. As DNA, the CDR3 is TGCGCCAGCTCCAGTGGCAGCATCTACAATGAGCAGTTCTTC.

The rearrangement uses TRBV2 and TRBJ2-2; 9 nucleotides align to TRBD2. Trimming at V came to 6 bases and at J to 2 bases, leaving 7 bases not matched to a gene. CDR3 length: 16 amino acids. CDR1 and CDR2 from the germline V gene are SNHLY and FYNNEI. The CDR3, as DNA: TGTGCCAGCAGGGGTAGCGGGAGTTATAACACCGGGGAGCTGTTTTTT. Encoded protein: CASRGSGSYNTGELFF. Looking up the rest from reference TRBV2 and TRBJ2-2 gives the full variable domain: EPEVTQTPSHQVTQMGQEVILRCVPISNHLYFYWYRQILGQKVEFLVSFYNNEISEKSEIFDDQFSVERPDGSNFTLKIRSTKLEDSAMYFCASRGSGSYNTGELFFGEGSRLTVL.

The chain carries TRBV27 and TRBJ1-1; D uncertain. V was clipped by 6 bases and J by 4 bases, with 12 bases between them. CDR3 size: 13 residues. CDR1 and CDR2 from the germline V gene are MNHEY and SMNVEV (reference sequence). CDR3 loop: CASRWNSATEAFF. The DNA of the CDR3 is TGTGCCAGCAGGTGGAATTCTGCCACTGAAGCTTTCTTT.

The CDR3 reads CASIRGSGETQYF. CDR3 DNA sequence: TGTGCCAGCATACGGGGGTCCGGGGAGACCCAGTACTTC. J is TRBJ2-5 and V is TRBV6-1; D may be TRBD2 (6 bases). Germline CDR1 reads MNHNS; CDR2 reads SASEGT. Trimming removed 7 bases at V and 5 bases at J, with 14 bases between. There are 13 residues in the CDR3.

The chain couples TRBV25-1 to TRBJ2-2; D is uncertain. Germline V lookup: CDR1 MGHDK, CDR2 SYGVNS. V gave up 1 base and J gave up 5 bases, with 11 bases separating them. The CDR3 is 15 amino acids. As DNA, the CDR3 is TGTGCCAGCAGTGAATCTTTCCGCGTTACCGGGGAGCTGTTTTTT. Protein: CASSESFRVTGELFF.

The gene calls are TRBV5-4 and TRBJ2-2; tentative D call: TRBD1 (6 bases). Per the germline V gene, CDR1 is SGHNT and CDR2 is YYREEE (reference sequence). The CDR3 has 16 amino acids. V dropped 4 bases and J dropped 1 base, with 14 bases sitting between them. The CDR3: CASSRDITMNTGELFF. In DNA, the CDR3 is TGTGCCAGCAGCCGGGACATAACAATGAACACCGGGGAGCTGTTTTTT. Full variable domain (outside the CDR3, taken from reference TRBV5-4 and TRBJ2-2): ETGVTQSPTHLIKTRGQQVTLRCSSQSGHNTVSWYQQALGQGPQFIFQYYREEENGRGNFPPRFSGLQFPNYSSELNVNALELDDSALYLCASSRDITMNTGELFFGEGSRLTVL.

CDR3 DNA sequence: TGTGCCAGCAGCTTAACCGGCCACTCCTACGAGCAGTACTTC. It specifies CASSLTGHSYEQYF. The V call is TRBV7-3, the J call TRBJ2-7; D unclear. V gave up 0 bases and J gave up 0 bases, with 6 bases separating them. The CDR3 sequence is 14 residues long. Per germline, CDR1 SGHTA and CDR2 FQGTGA.

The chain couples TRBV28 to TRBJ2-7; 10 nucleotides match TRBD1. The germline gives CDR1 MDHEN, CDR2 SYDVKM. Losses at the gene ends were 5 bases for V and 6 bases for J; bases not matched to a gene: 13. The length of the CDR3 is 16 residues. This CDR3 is CASSTYWTGGRGEQYF. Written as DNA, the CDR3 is TGTGCCAGCAGTACCTACTGGACAGGGGGACGGGGCGAGCAGTACTTC.